Sequencing of this T cell receptor (beta chain) was carried out in a study of OX40 agonist ivuxolimab in advanced cancers. As for the study in general: Among those enrolled, mean age was about 63 years (range about 23 to 80) and 70% to 85% were male.

TCRdb's copy holds only in-frame clones and misses some; the assay was immunoSEQ multiplex PCR. Altogether tens of thousands of clones are present, about 86% being singletons, with the ten largest covering 20% to 25%. Patients were ruled out by autoimmune disease history or systemic immunosuppression. Sampled blood was obtained at baseline, cycle 4 day 1, and cycle 7 day 1. The CDR3 extends over 15 amino acids. CDR1 SGHTA and CDR2 FQGNSA come from the germline V gene. V gave up 4 bases and J gave up 4 bases; unmatched junction bases: 5. Study observations and caveats: Averaged across samples, CD8+ T cells carried more expanded clones than CD4+ did.

Note on this clone: Its antigen is unknown.

The rearrangement uses TRBV7-2 and TRBJ2-1; 9 positions match TRBD1. This TCR was recovered from an adult with an advanced solid tumor such as melanoma, head and neck, liver or kidney cancer. Here the sequenced sample was CD4+ or CD8+ T cells sorted from blood, taken in a trial of the OX40 agonist ivuxolimab. The CDR3 region is CASSSTGGGYNEQFF. In DNA form, the CDR3 reads TGTGCCAGCAGCTCGACAGGGGGGGGTTACAATGAGCAGTTCTTC.